This entry lists 28 T cell receptor beta chains sequenced from one sample in a study of cytomegalovirus exposure and HLA in healthy donors. PCR primers comprised 60 Vbeta and 13 Jbeta primers. The protocol was immunoSEQ multiplex PCR, while the TCRdb copy is restricted to in-frame clones and leaves out a portion. The repertoire holds 160,000 or so clones, about 82% seen once, with 6.5% to 7.5% in the top ten. Sequenced input: PBMCs. Receptors were obtained from a woman younger than 45 in good health and CMV-seropositive.

The V and J genes are TRBV16 and TRBJ2-2; the D is unclear. This CDR3 is built from 14 residues. With 2 bases removed from V and 3 bases from J, the gap between germline ends came to 7 bases. Germline CDR1 and CDR2: KGHSY and FQNENV. CDR3 protein: CASSQLDYTGELFF. The CDR3 DNA reads as TGTGCCAGCAGCCAACTAGACTACACCGGGGAGCTGTTTTTT.

The rearrangement uses TRBV27 and TRBJ2-7; TRBD2 matches at 10 bases. Looked up from germline, CDR1 is MNHEY and CDR2 is SMNVEV (reference sequence). The CDR3 consists of 16 residues. Trimming at V came to 5 bases and at J to 0 bases, leaving 7 bases not matched to a gene. In nucleotides, the CDR3 is TGTGCCAGCAGTATAGCGGGGGGAATGAGCTCCTACGAGCAGTACTTC. Its protein is CASSIAGGMSSYEQYF.

The V call is TRBV6-6, the J call TRBJ1-1, with D possibly matching TRBD1 (5 bases). V lost 2 bases, J lost 1 base, and 11 bases lay in between. Germline V gene data show CDR1 as MNHNY and CDR2 as SVGAGI (reference sequence). CDR3 length: 15 residues. The CDR3 DNA reads TGTGCCAGCAGTTACGGGGCAGGGCAGAACACTGAAGCTTTCTTT. Residues: CASSYGAGQNTEAFF.

J is TRBJ1-2 and V is TRBV18; 8 positions agree with TRBD1. This CDR3 is built from 13 residues. Germline V CDR1 and CDR2: KGHSH, LQKENI. V shed 6 bases and J 8 bases; nucleotides not matched to a gene: 8. This CDR3 reads CASSVQTGEGYTF. Here the CDR3 DNA reads TGTGCCAGCTCCGTCCAGACAGGGGAAGGCTACACCTTC.

This clone has just one count. This chain links TRBV7-2 with TRBJ2-4, with TRBD1 as a possible D gene (7 bases). CDR1 is SGHTA and CDR2 is FQGNSA in the germline V gene. With 0 bases removed from V and 1 base from J, the gap between germline ends came to 10 bases. This CDR3 has 16 residues. CDR3 sequence reads: CASSLAPGGAKNIQYF. In DNA, the CDR3 is TGTGCCAGCAGCTTAGCCCCAGGGGGGGCCAAAAACATTCAGTACTTC. The variable domain in full, with the rest retrieved from reference TRBV7-2 and TRBJ2-4, is GAGVSQSPSNKVTEKGKDVELRCDPISGHTALYWYRQSLGQGLEFLIYFQGNSAPDKSGLPSDRFSAERTGGSVSTLTIQRTQQEDSAVYLCASSLAPGGAKNIQYFGAGTRLSVL.

This clone has just one count. The genes are TRBV5-4 and TRBJ2-7, with 9 bases aligning to TRBD1. V shed 4 bases, J shed 3 bases, and the junction held 5 bases outside the gene matches. The CDR3 covers 14 residues. Per the germline V gene, CDR1 is SGHNT and CDR2 is YYREEE (reference sequence). The DNA of the CDR3 is TGTGCCAGCAGCCTACGGGACAGGGACTACGAGCAGTACTTC. Protein: CASSLRDRDYEQYF.

The chain couples TRBV7-2 to TRBJ2-1, with 14 bases matching TRBD2. The CDR3 covers 16 residues. Looked up from germline, CDR1 is SGHTA and CDR2 is FQGNSA. V shed 1 base and J 9 bases; nucleotides not matched to a gene: 5. The CDR3 region has the DNA TGTGCCAGCAGCTTAGGACTAGCGGGGGGGCAGAGTGAGCAGTTCTTC. It codes for CASSLGLAGGQSEQFF. Combining the CDR3 with reference TRBV7-2 and TRBJ2-1 gives the whole variable domain GAGVSQSPSNKVTEKGKDVELRCDPISGHTALYWYRQSLGQGLEFLIYFQGNSAPDKSGLPSDRFSAERTGGSVSTLTIQRTQQEDSAVYLCASSLGLAGGQSEQFFGPGTRLTVL.

This clone was recorded once. CDR3 sequence reads: CASSSREVLADTQYF. The CDR3 region has the DNA TGTGCCAGCAGCTCCAGGGAAGTCTTGGCAGATACGCAGTATTTT. The chain uses TRBV7-9 and TRBJ2-3; a possible D gene is TRBD1 (5 bases). The length of the CDR3 is 15 residues. Germline CDR1 reads SEHNR; CDR2 reads FQNEAQ (reference sequence). Trimming left V 4 bases short and J 4 bases short, with 15 bases between.

The chain recombines TRBV15 with TRBJ2-3; D is unresolved. The V end lost 0 bases, the J end lost 3 bases, and 4 bases lay between the germline ends. This CDR3 contains 13 residues. CDR1 LNHNV and CDR2 YYDKDF come from the germline V gene (reference sequence). The chain's CDR3 is CATSRDTTDTQYF. The CDR3, as DNA: TGTGCCACCAGCAGAGACACTACAGATACGCAGTATTTT.

CDR3 bases: TGTGCCAGCAGCGCACGACAGGGCAGGGTCTCTGGGGCCAACGTCCTGACTTTC. As protein: CASSARQGRVSGANVLTF. The chain carries TRBV9 and TRBJ2-6; 7 bases agree with TRBD1. Germline CDR1 reads SGDLS; CDR2 reads YYNGEE. Trimming removed 3 bases from V and 0 bases from J; junction bases left unmatched: 9. This CDR3 has 18 residues. The variable domain in full, completed from reference TRBV9 and TRBJ2-6, reads DSGVTQTPKHLITATGQRVTLRCSPRSGDLSVYWYQQSLDQGLQFLIQYYNGEERAKGNILERFSAQQFPDLHSELNLSSLELGDSALYFCASSARQGRVSGANVLTFGAGSRLTVL.

J is TRBJ1-4 and V is TRBV27; D is uncertain. Trimming stripped 4 bases from V and 5 bases from J, with 11 bases between. The CDR3 is 14 amino acids. CDR1 is MNHEY and CDR2 is SMNVEV in the germline V gene (reference sequence). The CDR3, as DNA: TGTGCCAGCAGTTCCGTAGCCTCGAATGAAAAACTGTTTTTT. Its protein is CASSSVASNEKLFF.

In its sample, this clone was seen a few times. The chain has TRBV7-8 and TRBJ2-5; 12 nucleotides match TRBD2. CDR1 is SGHVS and CDR2 is FQNEAQ in the germline V gene. The V gene end was trimmed by 5 bases and the J gene end by 3 bases; junction bases not matched to a gene: 19. The CDR3 loop spans 20 amino acids. The CDR3 DNA reads as TGTGCCAGCAGCGTCATACTAGCGGGGGGCCCGACCCTTTGGGAAGAGACCCAGTACTTC. This gives the protein CASSVILAGGPTLWEETQYF.

The genes are TRBV18 and TRBJ1-3, with D possibly being TRBD1 (6 bases). The CDR3 sequence is 14 residues long. Per germline, CDR1 KGHSH and CDR2 LQKENI. Trimming cost V 6 bases and J 4 bases, with 13 bases left between them. The CDR3 is CASSGQGQGNTIYF. CDR3 nucleotide sequence: TGTGCCAGCTCCGGGCAGGGGCAGGGAAACACCATATATTTT.

The rearrangement links TRBV5-1 to TRBJ1-1, with 7 positions matching TRBD1. CDR1 and CDR2 (germline): SGHRS, YFSETQ. V trimming: 1 base; J trimming: 3 bases; junction bases outside the gene matches: 3. The CDR3 totals 14 residues. The CDR3 nucleotides read TGCGCCAGCAGCTTGATCAGGGGGGACACTGAAGCTTTCTTT. Its translation: CASSLIRGDTEAFF.

The genes are TRBV5-4 and TRBJ2-3; 10 bases are a match to TRBD1. Germline loops: CDR1 SGHNT, CDR2 YYREEE (reference sequence). The V and J ends lost 3 bases and 5 bases, in that order; junction bases with no gene match: 3. This CDR3 spans 14 amino acids. The CDR3 reads CASSSGQGGDTQYF. CDR3 sequence (DNA): TGTGCCAGCAGCTCCGGACAGGGGGGAGATACGCAGTATTTT.

This chain connects TRBV7-7 to TRBJ2-5; D is possibly TRBD2 (6 bases). Germline assignment: CDR1 SSHAT and CDR2 FNYEAQ (reference sequence). This CDR3 is 17 amino acids long. The V and J ends lost 3 bases and 5 bases respectively, with 22 bases between them. The CDR3 DNA sequence: TGTGCCAGCAGCTTGTCGATTACCGGATTGGAGGGCGAGACCCAGTACTTC. Protein: CASSLSITGLEGETQYF.

The chain is built from TRBV5-4 and TRBJ1-2; no reliable D call. Trimming stripped 1 base from V and 4 bases from J, with 11 bases between. The CDR3 loop spans 14 amino acids. Looked up from germline, CDR1 is SGHNT and CDR2 is YYREEE (reference sequence). CDR3 DNA sequence: TGTGCCAGCAGCTTGACGGGGTTTGGCTATGGCTACACCTTC. Its translation: CASSLTGFGYGYTF. Full variable domain (remainder filled in from reference TRBV5-4 and TRBJ1-2): ETGVTQSPTHLIKTRGQQVTLRCSSQSGHNTVSWYQQALGQGPQFIFQYYREEENGRGNFPPRFSGLQFPNYSSELNVNALELDDSALYLCASSLTGFGYGYTFGSGTRLTVV.

This clone was counted only a few times. This sequence joins TRBV21-1 and TRBJ2-3; the DNA was not used to check the table's D call, TRBD1. TRBV21-1 counts as a pseudogene. The CDR3 is 13 amino acids. CDR3 in DNA: TGTGCCAGCAGCAAATGGCCAGAAGATACGCAGTATTTT. Its protein is CASSKWPEDTQYF.

The genes are TRBV5-1 and TRBJ1-2; D is undetermined. Per the germline V gene, CDR1 is SGHRS and CDR2 is YFSETQ. The CDR3 contains 16 residues. Trimming pared 3 bases from V and 2 bases from J, leaving 17 bases between. The CDR3 loop reads CASSSGRMNQNYGYTF. The CDR3 coding sequence is TGCGCCAGCAGCTCCGGGAGAATGAATCAAAACTATGGCTACACCTTC. Full variable domain (missing parts from reference TRBV5-1 and TRBJ1-2): KAGVTQTPRYLIKTRGQQVTLSCSPISGHRSVSWYQQTPGQGLQFLFEYFSETQRNKGNFPGRFSGRQFSNSRSEMNVSTLELGDSALYLCASSSGRMNQNYGYTFGSGTRLTVV.

The chain has TRBV4-2 and TRBJ2-3, with TRBD2 matching over 11 bases. CDR3 size: 16 residues. CDR1 is LGHNA and CDR2 is YNFKEQ in the germline V gene. Germline trimming cut 0 bases from V and 6 bases from J; bases unmatched to any gene: 5. The CDR3 DNA reads TGTGCCAGCAGCCAAGATCTAGCGGGGGGCCCGGATACGCAGTATTTT. Translated: CASSQDLAGGPDTQYF.

The chain is built from TRBV29-1 and TRBJ1-2; D gene uncertain. Trimming shortened V by 8 bases and J by 8 bases, and 12 bases separated the two germline ends. Germline V CDR1 and CDR2: SQVTM, ANQGSEA. This CDR3 contains 10 residues. The CDR3 nucleotides read TGCAGCACCAAGGGAGGCGGCTACACCTTC. Amino acid sequence: CSTKGGGYTF.

The V call is TRBV7-6, the J call TRBJ2-1; the D is unclear. The germline V gene encodes CDR1 SGHVS and CDR2 FNYEAQ. The CDR3 is 11 amino acids. Between the trimmed V and J ends, which lost 4 bases and 7 bases, there was a span of 5 bases. CDR3: CASSSFNEQFF. DNA of the CDR3: TGTGCCAGCAGCTCCTTTAATGAGCAGTTCTTC.

The gene calls are TRBV5-1 and TRBJ2-5; D not resolved. The J call may be incorrect, as the DNA end agrees better with TRBJ2-7. Germline loops: CDR1 SGHRS, CDR2 YFSETQ. This CDR3 is built from 13 residues. CDR3 sequence: CASSATVSYEQYF. The CDR3 DNA follows: TGCGCCAGCAGCGCCACCGTATCCTACGAGCAGTACTTC.

This chain connects TRBV28 to TRBJ1-5, with D possibly TRBD1 on 6 matching bases. The ends were cut back, 5 bases at V and 7 bases at J, with 21 bases in the middle. The CDR3 consists of 16 residues. Germline CDR1 MDHEN, CDR2 SYDVKM. CDR3: CASSPRRGGYSQPQHF. The CDR3 DNA sequence: TGTGCCAGCAGTCCCCGAAGAGGGGGTTACAGCCAGCCCCAGCATTTT.

This sequence joins TRBV14 and TRBJ1-2; 7 bases match TRBD1. The CDR3 is 16 residues long. Per the germline V gene, CDR1 is SGHDN and CDR2 is FVKESK. V lost 3 bases, J lost 3 bases, and 10 bases stayed unmatched. The CDR3 DNA reads TGTGCCAGCAGCCACCTGACAGGGAAGGGGGACTATGGCTACACCTTC. Translating gives CASSHLTGKGDYGYTF.

The chain employs TRBV6-1 and TRBJ2-7, with 7 positions matching TRBD2. Germline lookup yields CDR1 MNHNS and CDR2 SASEGT. J gave up 6 bases and V 1 base, and 3 bases lay outside the gene matches. This CDR3 has 13 residues. The CDR3 nucleotides read TGTGCCAGCAGTGAAGTGGGGGAGGGCGAGCAGTACTTC. Translating it yields CASSEVGEGEQYF.

The genes are TRBV5-6 and TRBJ1-1, with a weak D call TRBD1 (5 bases). V was trimmed by 4 bases and J by 4 bases, leaving 8 bases between them. CDR1 and CDR2 (germline): SGHDT, YYEEEE. The length of the CDR3 is 12 residues. For the CDR3, the DNA is TGTGCCAGCAGCCCTGGGGCCACTGAAGCTTTCTTT. Amino acid sequence: CASSPGATEAFF.

The gene calls are TRBV18 and TRBJ1-3, with D maybe TRBD1 (5 bases). Between the trimmed V and J ends, which lost 2 bases and 0 bases, there was a span of 17 bases. CDR1 is KGHSH and CDR2 is LQKENI in the germline V gene. The CDR3 is made up of 18 amino acids. This CDR3 is CASSPFIQGGSSGNTIYF. CDR3 sequence (DNA): TGTGCCAGCTCACCATTCATTCAGGGCGGGAGCTCTGGAAACACCATATATTTT.